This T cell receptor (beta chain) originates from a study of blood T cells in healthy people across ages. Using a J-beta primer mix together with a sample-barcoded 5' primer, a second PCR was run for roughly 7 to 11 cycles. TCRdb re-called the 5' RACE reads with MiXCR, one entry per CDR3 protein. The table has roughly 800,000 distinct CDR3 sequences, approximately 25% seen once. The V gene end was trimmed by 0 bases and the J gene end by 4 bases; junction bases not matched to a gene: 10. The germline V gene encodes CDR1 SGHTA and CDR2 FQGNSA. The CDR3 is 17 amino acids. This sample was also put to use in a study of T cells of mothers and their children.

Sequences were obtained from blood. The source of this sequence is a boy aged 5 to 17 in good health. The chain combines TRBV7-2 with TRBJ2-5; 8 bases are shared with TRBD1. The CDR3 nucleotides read TGTGCCAGCAGCTTAGCCATTCACAGGGGGTCTGGAGAGACCCAGTACTTC. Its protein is CASSLAIHRGSGETQYF.